This TCR beta chain was identified during a study of blood T cell repertoires in COVID-19. In Cohort 3, a recovered donor had either two negative PCRs, clearance, or symptom resolution. Sequencing was performed with immunoSEQ multiplex PCR; in TCRdb, only in-frame clones are kept and a portion is missing. There are about 150,000 clones in the sample; around 80% occur only once, and about 7.3% lies in the top ten. This CDR3 comprises 13 residues. V dropped 1 base and J dropped 4 bases, with 5 bases sitting between them. Germline CDR1 is ENHRY and CDR2 is SYGVKD. The clonotype originates from a man aged 45-60 years who had recovered from COVID-19. The sequencing sample was made of PBMCs or T cells enriched from blood (not recorded which). The chain employs TRBV10-3 and TRBJ1-5; D gene unclear. CDR3 amino acids: CAISEFENQPQHF. In DNA form, the CDR3 reads TGTGCCATCAGTGAGTTCGAGAATCAGCCCCAGCATTTT.